One sample yielded the 30 T cell receptor beta chains listed below, sequenced in a study of blood T cell repertoires in COVID-19. Sequenced by immunoSEQ multiplex PCR; TCRdb stores in-frame clones only, minus some. Counted here are about 260,000 clones, about 87% occurring once; the ten biggest clones make up about 1.6%. Material: peripheral blood. These receptors originate from a woman in her forties who had recovered from COVID-19.

Here the CDR3 DNA reads TGTGCCTGGAATGATGGACAGGGGGTAAACACTGAAGCTTTCTTT. Amino acids: CAWNDGQGVNTEAFF. This sequence joins TRBV30 and TRBJ1-1; 10 bases map to TRBD1. The ends lost 4 bases at V and 2 bases at J; junction bases unmatched: 7. The V gene's germline CDR1 is GTSNPN and CDR2 SVGIG (reference sequence). The CDR3 covers 15 residues. The complete variable domain, with remaining parts taken from reference TRBV30 and TRBJ1-1, reads SQTIHQWPATLVQPVGSPLSLECTVEGTSNPNLYWYRQAAGRGLQLLFYSVGIGQISSEVPQNLSASRPQDRQFILSSKKLLLSDSGFYLCAWNDGQGVNTEAFFGQGTRLTVV.

V and J are TRBV9 and TRBJ1-2; D is perhaps TRBD1 (6 bases). Trimming took 0 bases from V and 1 from J, leaving 19 bases between them. Germline V gene data show CDR1 as SGDLS and CDR2 as YYNGEE. This CDR3 has 18 residues. CDR3 bases: TGTGCCAGCAGCGTAGGCCGTGGGTCGACAGGAAATAACTATGGCTACACCTTC. This encodes CASSVGRGSTGNNYGYTF.

The chain carries TRBV2 and TRBJ2-2; possibly TRBD2 for D (6 bases). V was clipped by 6 bases and J by 1 base, with 18 bases between them. CDR1 SNHLY and CDR2 FYNNEI come from the germline V gene. The CDR3 consists of 17 residues. CDR3 in DNA: TGTGCCAGCAGGAATCCTGGAGGGCCTAAGAACACCGGGGAGCTGTTTTTT. Translating gives CASRNPGGPKNTGELFF.

The V gene is TRBV4-2, the J gene TRBJ1-5; a possible D gene is TRBD1 (6 bases). The V and J ends lost 0 bases and 11 bases respectively, with 14 bases between them. There are 14 residues in the CDR3. CDR1 is LGHNA and CDR2 is YNFKEQ in the germline V gene. CDR3 DNA: TGTGCCAGCAGCCAAGATCAGGGGTTAGGGGCCCAGCATTTT. Amino acid sequence: CASSQDQGLGAQHF.

DNA for the CDR3: TGTGCCAGCAGCGTAGCAGCGGCGACCACCACTCCCATCGAGCAGTACTTC. Amino acid sequence: CASSVAAATTTPIEQYF. The chain employs TRBV9 and TRBJ2-7, with a tentative D call TRBD2 (5 bases). This CDR3 region has 17 residues. Germline CDR1 is SGDLS and CDR2 is YYNGEE. Between the trimmed V and J ends, which lost 0 bases and 6 bases, there was a span of 22 bases.

In this sample, this clone turned up a few times. This chain joins TRBV27 and TRBJ1-3; D gene uncertain. V lost 5 bases and J 2 bases, leaving 10 bases between the germline ends. CDR1 MNHEY and CDR2 SMNVEV come from the germline V gene (reference sequence). The CDR3 spans 14 residues. The CDR3 sequence is CASSPVNAGNTIYF. In DNA, the CDR3 is TGTGCCAGCAGTCCTGTAAATGCTGGAAACACCATATATTTT.

The chain is built from TRBV5-6 and TRBJ2-7; 10 bases map to TRBD1. Germline V gene data show CDR1 as SGHDT and CDR2 as YYEEEE. This CDR3 has 14 amino acids. Trimming removed 4 bases from V and 6 bases from J; junction bases left unmatched: 7. The CDR3 loop reads CASSPMGTGVEQYF. DNA of the CDR3: TGTGCCAGCAGCCCGATGGGGACAGGGGTCGAGCAGTACTTC.

The gene calls are TRBV3-1 (or the pseudogene TRBV3-2) and TRBJ2-7; 7 nucleotides match TRBD2. Trimming cost V 3 bases and J 6 bases; bases outside gene matches: 2. The CDR3 spans 12 residues. Germline V gene data show CDR1 as LGHDT and CDR2 as YNNKEL (reference sequence). CDR3 in amino acids: CASSQGGAEQYF. CDR3 sequence (DNA): TGTGCCAGCAGCCAGGGAGGGGCCGAGCAGTACTTC.

V usage is TRBV29-1 and J usage is TRBJ1-2; 9 positions match TRBD1. Germline V gene sequence: CDR1 SQVTM, CDR2 ANQGSEA. The CDR3 loop spans 15 amino acids. With V trimmed by 4 bases and J by 5 bases, 11 bases remained unmatched. The CDR3 region is CSVVGPGQGPYGYTF. CDR3 nucleotide sequence: TGCAGCGTTGTGGGGCCGGGACAGGGCCCATATGGCTACACCTTC.

The CDR3 here is CASSQEMTGWGTEAFF. The CDR3 bases are TGTGCCAGCAGCCAGGAAATGACAGGTTGGGGCACTGAAGCTTTCTTT. The chain couples TRBV14 to TRBJ1-1; tentative D call: TRBD1 (6 bases). This CDR3 region has 16 residues. Germline CDR1 and CDR2: SGHDN and FVKESK. V shed 3 bases and J shed 4 bases, with 18 bases lying between them.

This chain uses TRBV9 with TRBJ1-1; D not resolved. Trimming took 0 bases from V and 3 from J, leaving 12 bases between them. Germline V gene sequence: CDR1 SGDLS, CDR2 YYNGEE. The CDR3 is 15 amino acids. The CDR3 reads CASSVGLMADTEAFF. CDR3 nucleotides: TGTGCCAGCAGCGTAGGACTGATGGCCGACACTGAAGCTTTCTTT.

This chain uses TRBV27 with TRBJ2-1, with 8 bases fitting TRBD1. J was trimmed by 6 bases and V by 4 bases; bases with no gene match: 17. This CDR3 spans 18 amino acids. Germline V CDR1 and CDR2: MNHEY, SMNVEV (reference sequence). CDR3 protein: CASSWEMQGAVGVNEQFF. The DNA for the CDR3 is TGTGCCAGCAGTTGGGAGATGCAGGGGGCGGTAGGGGTCAATGAGCAGTTCTTC.

The J gene is TRBJ2-3, the V gene TRBV5-1; the D is unclear. CDR1 is SGHRS, CDR2 YFSETQ, per germline. The CDR3 is made up of 14 amino acids. The V end lost 4 bases, the J end lost 5 bases, and 14 bases lay between the germline ends. The CDR3 coding sequence is TGCGCCAGCAGCACGTGGCGTCCGGGAGATACGCAGTATTTT. This sequence encodes CASSTWRPGDTQYF.

V and J are TRBV5-1 and TRBJ1-4; no definite D call. Trimming stripped 4 bases from V and 4 bases from J, with 8 bases between. CDR3 length: 13 residues. Looked up from germline, CDR1 is SGHRS and CDR2 is YFSETQ. CDR3 amino acids: CASSEPVNEKLFF. CDR3 nucleotide sequence: TGCGCCAGCAGCGAGCCGGTTAATGAAAAACTGTTTTTT. The complete variable domain, with remaining parts taken from reference TRBV5-1 and TRBJ1-4, reads KAGVTQTPRYLIKTRGQQVTLSCSPISGHRSVSWYQQTPGQGLQFLFEYFSETQRNKGNFPGRFSGRQFSNSRSEMNVSTLELGDSALYLCASSEPVNEKLFFGSGTQLSVL.

This clone was counted only a few times. This chain connects TRBV6-1 to TRBJ1-1; the match to TRBD1 covers 9 bases. Germline V gene sequence: CDR1 MNHNS, CDR2 SASEGT. The V gene end was trimmed by 1 base and the J gene end by 1 base; junction bases not matched to a gene: 7. The CDR3 loop spans 17 amino acids. DNA of the CDR3: TGTGCCAGCAGTGAAGGTATATGGGGACAGGGGAACACTGAAGCTTTCTTT. Amino acid sequence: CASSEGIWGQGNTEAFF.

This clone was seen only once. The rearrangement uses TRBV5-1 and TRBJ2-7; 8 bases agree with TRBD2. Germline V CDR1 and CDR2: SGHRS, YFSETQ. CDR3 length: 15 amino acids. The V and J ends lost 4 bases and 5 bases, in that order; junction bases with no gene match: 11. The CDR3 region has the DNA TGCGCCAGCAGCCCCCGGGACCCAGCGGGGGACGAGCAGTACTTC. Its protein is CASSPRDPAGDEQYF. The whole variable domain, remainder taken from reference TRBV5-1 and TRBJ2-7, is KAGVTQTPRYLIKTRGQQVTLSCSPISGHRSVSWYQQTPGQGLQFLFEYFSETQRNKGNFPGRFSGRQFSNSRSEMNVSTLELGDSALYLCASSPRDPAGDEQYFGPGTRLTVT.

V and J are TRBV6-5 and TRBJ1-1; D unresolved. Germline assignment: CDR1 MNHEY and CDR2 SVGAGI. The CDR3 totals 11 residues. With 8 bases removed from V and 7 bases from J, the gap between germline ends came to 11 bases. The CDR3 protein is CASGREGEAFF. DNA of the CDR3: TGTGCCAGCGGAAGGGAGGGTGAAGCTTTCTTT.

This clone was seen just once. The V call is TRBV5-1, the J call TRBJ2-3, with TRBD1 as a possible D gene (6 bases). The CDR3 has 16 residues. Trimming took off 4 bases at V and 0 bases at J, with 15 bases between the two ends. Looked up from germline, CDR1 is SGHRS and CDR2 is YFSETQ. The CDR3: CASSPLKGESTDTQYF. CDR3 nucleotide sequence: TGCGCCAGCAGCCCCCTTAAGGGGGAGAGCACAGATACGCAGTATTTT. The full variable domain, with the rest looked up from reference TRBV5-1 and TRBJ2-3, is KAGVTQTPRYLIKTRGQQVTLSCSPISGHRSVSWYQQTPGQGLQFLFEYFSETQRNKGNFPGRFSGRQFSNSRSEMNVSTLELGDSALYLCASSPLKGESTDTQYFGPGTRLTVL.

V is TRBV9 and J is TRBJ2-7; 8 bases are shared with TRBD1. V lost 4 bases and J lost 2; bases outside the gene matches: 8. CDR3 size: 15 residues. The germline V gene encodes CDR1 SGDLS and CDR2 YYNGEE. CDR3 region: CASSLDRGWPYEQYF. The CDR3 bases are TGTGCCAGCAGCCTCGACAGGGGATGGCCCTACGAGCAGTACTTC.

This sequence joins TRBV9 and TRBJ2-5; D remains unclear. Deletions cut 1 base from V and 3 bases from J, with 10 bases between. This CDR3 has 14 residues. In germline, CDR1 is SGDLS, CDR2 YYNGEE. CDR3 residues: CASSVRAGKETQYF. In DNA form, the CDR3 reads TGTGCCAGCAGCGTAAGAGCAGGAAAAGAGACCCAGTACTTC. The variable domain in full, completed from reference TRBV9 and TRBJ2-5, reads DSGVTQTPKHLITATGQRVTLRCSPRSGDLSVYWYQQSLDQGLQFLIQYYNGEERAKGNILERFSAQQFPDLHSELNLSSLELGDSALYFCASSVRAGKETQYFGPGTRLLVL.

The rearrangement uses TRBV19 and TRBJ2-4, with 9 bases identical to TRBD2. V was pared by 3 bases and J by 6 bases, with 12 bases of the junction left unmatched. The CDR3 sequence is 17 residues long. Germline lookup yields CDR1 LNHDA and CDR2 SQIVND (reference sequence). CDR3 DNA: TGTGCCAGTAGTATGACGGCTAGCGGGGCCCCCATAAACATTCAGTACTTC. It is translated as CASSMTASGAPINIQYF.

The table lists this clone with a count of one. The chain uses TRBV6-6 and TRBJ1-5; D is unresolved. The CDR3 extends over 14 amino acids. The V end lost 6 bases, the J end lost 2 bases, and 11 bases lay between the germline ends. Germline loops: CDR1 MNHNY, CDR2 SVGAGI (reference sequence). In DNA form, the CDR3 reads TGTGCCAGCAGGTCAGTCGGGGGCAATCAGCCCCAGCATTTT. Residues: CASRSVGGNQPQHF.

The chain carries TRBV14 and TRBJ1-3; TRBD1 might be the D (5 bases). CDR1 and CDR2 (germline): SGHDN, FVKESK. Trimming pared 9 bases from V and 3 bases from J, leaving 18 bases between. CDR3 length: 15 residues. CDR3 region: CASPRGKGIGNTIYF. Here the CDR3 DNA reads TGTGCCAGTCCCCGAGGTAAGGGGATTGGAAACACCATATATTTT.

The V gene is TRBV10-3, the J gene TRBJ1-2; D perhaps matches TRBD1 (5 bases). The CDR3 extends over 12 amino acids. Germline lookup yields CDR1 ENHRY and CDR2 SYGVKD. The V end lost 7 bases, the J end lost 4 bases, and 10 bases lay between the germline ends. The CDR3 nucleotides are TGTGCCATCAACACAGGCTCCTATGGCTACACCTTC. This codes for CAINTGSYGYTF.

DNA of the CDR3: TGCGCCAGCAGCTTGGAGGGGGTGGTGGAGCAGTACTTC. This gives the protein CASSLEGVVEQYF. The chain couples TRBV5-1 to TRBJ2-7, with TRBD1 as a possible D gene (6 bases). The ends were cut back, 0 bases at V and 7 bases at J, with 11 bases in the middle. CDR1 is SGHRS and CDR2 is YFSETQ in the germline V gene. The CDR3 has 13 amino acids.

In nucleotides, the CDR3 is TGTGCCAGCAGTCTCTGGACTAGCGGGGACCCGCGGGAGACCCAGTACTTC. Translated: CASSLWTSGDPRETQYF. The chain has TRBV6-2 or TRBV6-3 and TRBJ2-5; 12 nucleotides align to TRBD2. The V and J ends lost 5 bases and 5 bases, in that order; junction bases with no gene match: 12. The germline gives CDR1 MNHEY, CDR2 SVGEGT. The CDR3 is 17 amino acids.

The chain combines TRBV24-1 with TRBJ1-1; D is ambiguous. CDR1 is KGHDR and CDR2 is SFDVKD in the germline V gene. With 1 base removed from V and 11 bases from J, the gap between germline ends came to 10 bases. The CDR3 is 12 amino acids. CDR3 sequence: CATSDFAGRAFF. CDR3 coding DNA: TGTGCCACCAGTGATTTCGCGGGTCGTGCTTTCTTT.

V usage is TRBV27 and J usage is TRBJ2-1, with D maybe TRBD1 (5 bases). V was shortened by 6 bases and J by 10 bases, with 22 bases between the two germline ends. The germline V gene encodes CDR1 MNHEY and CDR2 SMNVEV (reference sequence). The CDR3 has 15 amino acids. CDR3 DNA: TGTGCCAGCAGCTTGGACCGGGCCTCATGGGGCGAGCAGTTCTTC. Translating it yields CASSLDRASWGEQFF.

This chain links TRBV7-2 with TRBJ2-7; possible D gene TRBD1, 6 bases. This CDR3 is built from 13 residues. Germline lookup yields CDR1 SGHTA and CDR2 FQGNSA. V was pared by 2 bases and J by 6 bases, with 11 bases between. The CDR3, as DNA: TGTGCCAGCAGCTTAAACAGGGCGGGCGAGCAGTACTTC. It codes for CASSLNRAGEQYF.

The chain employs TRBV14 and TRBJ2-5; 8 positions agree with TRBD1. The CDR3 loop spans 14 amino acids. The junction had 8 bases not matched to a gene; V was cut back by 6 bases and J by 5 bases. Per the germline V gene, CDR1 is SGHDN and CDR2 is FVKESK. CDR3 in DNA: TGTGCCAGCAGGCACTCAGGGGGCGGTGAGACCCAGTACTTC. Encoded protein: CASRHSGGGETQYF.